This T cell receptor (beta chain) was sequenced for a study of CD8 T cells in ankylosing spondylitis. Overall study results and limits: The study looked at matched synovial fluid samples from ankylosing spondylitis patients. Disease-linked clones were reported to be significantly enriched there.

Concerning this clonotype: The antigen remains unidentified.

Quantitative 5'-RACE with molecular barcodes was used to make the TCR beta libraries. Via MiXCR, TCRdb re-called the 5' RACE reads, giving one row per CDR3 protein. The sample carries about 260,000 distinct CDR3 sequences, 15% to 20% recorded once. The CDR3 has 15 residues. Looked up from germline, CDR1 is MDHEN and CDR2 is SYDVKM. The V and J ends lost 6 bases and 2 bases, in that order; junction bases with no gene match: 7. The chain joins TRBV28 to TRBJ2-3, with 8 bases matching TRBD1. The origin of this receptor is a male donor with ankylosing spondylitis or in good health (not recorded which). The sample taken for sequencing was blood, either unsorted or a sorted T cell fraction (not recorded which). Written as DNA, the CDR3 is TGTGCCAGCAGGAACGACAGGGGAGCCACAGATACGCAGTATTTT. Its protein is CASRNDRGATDTQYF.